The sequence of this TCR beta chain was determined in a study of human T cells and chemical hapten exposure. The overall study: The cohort included alopecia areata under or over 50% scalp, totalis and universalis. Among samples, TCR yields varied mainly because of small differences in pooled library volume. Study-wide findings and caveats: TCRs above 1 in 1000 frequency stayed constant with DPC sensitization.

TCRdb re-analysed the RACE reads in MiXCR, keeping a single row per CDR3 protein. The sample holds some 89,000 distinct CDR3 sequences; roughly a quarter are singletons and the top ten take around 10%. Time point reported: patch test 3, about 24 weeks after DPC sensitization. Treatment meaning: therapeutic diphenylcyclopropenone sensitization with weekly scalp DPC. The CDR3 sequence is 14 residues long. V shed 5 bases and J 2 bases; nucleotides not matched to a gene: 5. The germline V gene has CDR1 SGHAT and CDR2 FQNNGV. A word on this clonotype: What it recognizes is unknown.

The source was whole blood, collected in connection with sensitization to the hapten diphenylcyclopropenone (DPC). The chain recombines TRBV11-2 with TRBJ2-7, with TRBD2 matching over 8 bases. The TCR originated in a man aged 40-50 years with alopecia areata. Some clones in this sample may be carry-over from other donors' samples. The CDR3 protein is CASSPSGSAYEQYF. For the CDR3, the DNA is TGTGCCAGCAGCCCGAGCGGGAGCGCCTACGAGCAGTACTTC.